The entry below describes one T cell receptor beta chain. Its antigen is undetermined. This sample is drawn from a study of molecular identifiers for immune sequencing clone quantification. The CDR3 is made up of 13 amino acids. Germline V lookup: CDR1 LGHNA, CDR2 YSLEER. The V end lost 6 bases, the J end lost 8 bases, and 16 bases lay between the germline ends. TCRdb processed the PCR reads anew with MiXCR; each CDR3 protein has one entry. The sample lists about 100,000 distinct CDR3 sequences; 36% were seen once. Study results and limitations: Clones that exceeded 20 RNA copies held over 99% of effector molecules, yet under 1% in naive cells.

The sample comprised naive CD8+ T cells from blood, with Jurkat cell RNA spiked in. The sample's subset: FACS-sorted CD8+CD4-CCR7+CD45RA+ naive T cells. This rearrangement joins TRBV4-3 to TRBJ2-5, with a tentative D call TRBD1 (6 bases). The sequence was obtained from a human donor in good health. Some libraries in this study had Jurkat cell RNA spiked in. This CDR3 reads CASRPGHGITQYF. The CDR3, as DNA: TGCGCCAGCAGACCGGGACATGGGATAACCCAGTACTTC.